These 20 T cell receptor beta chains were all obtained from the same sample, sequenced in a study of T-cell memory formation after mild COVID-19. TCRdb reanalysed the 5' RACE reads using MiXCR and keeps one entry per CDR3 protein. The sample gives about 320,000 distinct CDR3 sequences, around an eighth of which show up once; 21% is in the top ten. Sequencing used PBMCs or a T cell subset sorted from them (not recorded which). Source of these receptors: a man aged 18 to 29 who had mild COVID-19 (a few samples of this study predate the infection). Cell type and time point are not known.

This clonotype appeared a few times. This chain joins TRBV3-1 and TRBJ2-1; 10 bases fit TRBD2. The CDR3 extends over 15 amino acids. The trim removed 3 bases at V and 7 bases at J, leaving 6 bases unmatched. The V gene's germline CDR1 is LGHDT and CDR2 YNNKEL (reference sequence). The DNA for the CDR3 is TGTGCCAGCAGCCAGGGGCTAGCGGGGGCGAATGAGCAGTTCTTC. Translating it yields CASSQGLAGANEQFF.

This clonotype has a handful of counts. V usage is TRBV11-2 and J usage is TRBJ1-6; possibly TRBD1 for D (5 bases). Germline V lookup: CDR1 SGHAT, CDR2 FQNNGV. Between the trimmed V and J ends, which lost 0 bases and 10 bases, there was a span of 13 bases. This CDR3 contains 15 residues. The CDR3 bases are TGTGCCAGCAGCTTAGAGGGTAGGGGAGGCTCACCCCTCCACTTT. It translates to CASSLEGRGGSPLHF.

This clonotype has a handful of counts. The V call is TRBV7-2, the J call TRBJ1-2; D call uncertain. This CDR3 contains 16 residues. The germline CDR1 and CDR2 sequences are SGHTA and FQGNSA. V was pared by 5 bases and J by 0 bases, with 16 bases between. The CDR3 nucleotides read TGTGCCAGCAGCCGACCGCGGTGGACGGCTAACTATGGCTACACCTTC. Encoded protein: CASSRPRWTANYGYTF. The full variable domain, rest sourced from reference TRBV7-2 and TRBJ1-2, is GAGVSQSPSNKVTEKGKDVELRCDPISGHTALYWYRQSLGQGLEFLIYFQGNSAPDKSGLPSDRFSAERTGGSVSTLTIQRTQQEDSAVYLCASSRPRWTANYGYTFGSGTRLTVV.

A note on this clonotype: A read error may account for a junction end that differs from germline. The V gene is TRBV6-1, the J gene TRBJ2-7; D is unclear. Germline CDR1 reads MNHNS; CDR2 reads SASEGT. The CDR3 has 11 amino acids. Here the CDR3 DNA reads TGTGCCAGCAGTGAAGGGGCCATCGGGTCCTTC. Amino acids: CASSEGAIGSF.

The V gene is TRBV4-1, the J gene TRBJ1-2, with D unclear. V was pared by 3 bases and J by 8 bases, with 7 bases between. CDR1 and CDR2 (germline): MGHRA, YSYEKL. The CDR3 is 11 residues long. CDR3 DNA sequence: TGCGCCAGCAGCCATGTGGGGGGCTACACCTTC. This codes for CASSHVGGYTF.

This clonotype was observed a few times. The rearrangement uses TRBV9 and TRBJ2-1, with D unresolved. The CDR3 totals 15 residues. V lost 0 bases to trimming and J lost 4 bases, with 11 bases between them. Per the germline V gene, CDR1 is SGDLS and CDR2 is YYNGEE. The CDR3 spells CASSVVPSPYNEQFF. The CDR3 region has the DNA TGTGCCAGCAGCGTAGTCCCCTCTCCGTACAATGAGCAGTTCTTC.

This clonotype has more than one count but fewer than ten. This chain joins TRBV6-1 and TRBJ2-4; D possibly corresponds to TRBD1 (5 bases). The ends were cut back, 3 bases at V and 0 bases at J, with 12 bases in the middle. Germline CDR1 is MNHNS and CDR2 is SASEGT. The CDR3 runs to 16 residues. CDR3 in amino acids: CASSEFGAEAKNIQYF. The CDR3 DNA reads as TGTGCCAGCAGTGAGTTTGGGGCTGAAGCCAAAAACATTCAGTACTTC.

Ten or more counts support this clonotype. The gene calls are TRBV6-5 and TRBJ2-2; TRBD1 might be the D (6 bases). Germline CDR1 MNHEY, CDR2 SVGAGI. The CDR3 has 13 residues. The germline V and J ends were trimmed by 7 bases and 6 bases, with 12 bases remaining between them. The CDR3 sequence: CASTTWGPGELFF. The CDR3 DNA follows: TGTGCCAGCACCACATGGGGGCCCGGGGAGCTGTTTTTT.

The V and J genes are TRBV20-1 and TRBJ2-1; no clear D. V lost 6 bases to trimming and J lost 4 bases, with 13 bases between them. This CDR3 comprises 13 residues. Germline loops: CDR1 DFQATT, CDR2 SNEGSKA (reference sequence). CDR3 amino acids: CSAPSGWYNEQFF. The CDR3 DNA is TGCAGTGCCCCCTCTGGGTGGTACAATGAGCAGTTCTTC.

CDR3 sequence reads: CSAREGGSRLYV. CDR3 bases: TGCAGTGCTAGAGAGGGCGGGTCTCGCCTCTACGTC. V and J are TRBV20-1 and TRBJ2-7; possible D gene TRBD2, 5 bases. The V and J ends lost 0 bases and 13 bases respectively, with 16 bases between them. This CDR3 contains 12 residues. Germline CDR1 and CDR2: DFQATT and SNEGSKA (reference sequence).

This clonotype was detected a few times. The CDR3 loop is CASSFDRAQGTQYF. The CDR3 nucleotides read TGCGCCAGCAGCTTCGACAGGGCCCAGGGGACCCAGTACTTC. This sequence joins TRBV5-1 and TRBJ2-5; 7 positions match TRBD1. Germline values: CDR1 SGHRS, CDR2 YFSETQ. Germline trimming cut 2 bases from V and 7 bases from J; bases unmatched to any gene: 8. This CDR3 is built from 14 residues.

This clonotype came up a few times. The rearrangement uses TRBV27 and TRBJ2-5; TRBD1 aligns across 7 bases. Germline loops: CDR1 MNHEY, CDR2 SMNVEV (reference sequence). The CDR3 is 14 residues long. Germline trimming cut 5 bases from V and 10 bases from J; bases unmatched to any gene: 13. The CDR3 DNA reads as TGTGCCAGCAGTCCCGTAGGGGGCCCAAGGAACCAGTACTTC. Translating gives CASSPVGGPRNQYF.

This clonotype was observed many times. This chain connects TRBV5-1 to TRBJ2-7, with 9 bases matching TRBD1. Germline CDR1 is SGHRS and CDR2 is YFSETQ. Trimming at V came to 2 bases and at J to 6 bases, leaving 3 bases not matched to a gene. The length of the CDR3 is 13 residues. The CDR3 bases are TGCGCCAGCAGCTTCTCGACAGGGGGCGAGCAGTACGTC. This gives the protein CASSFSTGGEQYV.

The chain carries TRBV6-5 and TRBJ1-2, with D perhaps TRBD1 (5 bases). Per germline, CDR1 MNHEY and CDR2 SVGAGI. V dropped 0 bases and J dropped 8 bases, with 16 bases sitting between them. The CDR3 loop spans 15 amino acids. In DNA form, the CDR3 reads TGTGCCAGCAGTTACTCTGTGGGGGTGCCCTCCGGCTACACCTTC. This gives the protein CASSYSVGVPSGYTF.

This clonotype came up a few times. The chain employs TRBV6-5 and TRBJ2-3; no clear D. The length of the CDR3 is 14 residues. Deletions cut 2 bases from V and 1 base from J, with 7 bases between. Germline V gives CDR1 MNHEY, CDR2 SVGAGI. The CDR3 bases are TGTGCCAGCAGTTACGGGCCCGGCACAGATACGCAGTATTTT. It yields the protein CASSYGPGTDTQYF.

The V gene is TRBV4-3, the J gene TRBJ2-1; D is perhaps TRBD2 (5 bases). V lost 0 bases and J 6 bases, leaving 9 bases between the germline ends. Looked up from germline, CDR1 is LGHNA and CDR2 is YSLEER. CDR3 length equals 14 residues. CDR3 sequence (DNA): TGCGCCAGCAGCCAAGAGGCGGGTGGCAATGAGCAGTTCTTC. Amino acids: CASSQEAGGNEQFF.

The genes are TRBV12-3 or TRBV12-4 and TRBJ2-3; D is uncertain. V lost 2 bases, J lost 2 bases, and 8 bases lay in between. The CDR3 has 14 amino acids. The CDR3 region is CASSLNPHTDTQYF. The CDR3 DNA sequence: TGTGCCAGCAGTTTAAACCCGCACACAGATACGCAGTATTTT.

This clonotype has at least ten counts. The V gene is TRBV7-2, the J gene TRBJ1-1; perhaps TRBD1 as D (5 bases). Germline loops: CDR1 SGHTA, CDR2 FQGNSA. The CDR3 has 13 residues. Trimming took off 6 bases at V and 1 base at J, with 9 bases between the two ends. CDR3 residues: CASSSQGNTEAFF. The CDR3 bases are TGTGCCAGCAGTTCCCAGGGGAACACTGAAGCTTTCTTT.

The chain recombines TRBV7-9 with TRBJ1-2; D gene unclear. The V and J ends lost 2 bases and 8 bases respectively, with 12 bases between them. The CDR3 consists of 13 residues. Germline CDR1 is SEHNR and CDR2 is FQNEAQ (reference sequence). In nucleotides, the CDR3 is TGTGCCAGCAGCTTAAAGGGTAGTACGGGCTACACCTTC. The encoded protein is CASSLKGSTGYTF.

The chain couples TRBV7-9 to TRBJ1-1; D remains ambiguous. CDR3 length: 17 amino acids. The germline V gene encodes CDR1 SEHNR and CDR2 FQNEAQ (reference sequence). V was cut by 0 bases and J by 5 bases, with 19 bases left in between. In DNA, the CDR3 is TGTGCCAGCAGCTTAGCGGGTTCGAATCGGCGCTCTACTGAAGCTTTCTTT. Protein: CASSLAGSNRRSTEAFF.